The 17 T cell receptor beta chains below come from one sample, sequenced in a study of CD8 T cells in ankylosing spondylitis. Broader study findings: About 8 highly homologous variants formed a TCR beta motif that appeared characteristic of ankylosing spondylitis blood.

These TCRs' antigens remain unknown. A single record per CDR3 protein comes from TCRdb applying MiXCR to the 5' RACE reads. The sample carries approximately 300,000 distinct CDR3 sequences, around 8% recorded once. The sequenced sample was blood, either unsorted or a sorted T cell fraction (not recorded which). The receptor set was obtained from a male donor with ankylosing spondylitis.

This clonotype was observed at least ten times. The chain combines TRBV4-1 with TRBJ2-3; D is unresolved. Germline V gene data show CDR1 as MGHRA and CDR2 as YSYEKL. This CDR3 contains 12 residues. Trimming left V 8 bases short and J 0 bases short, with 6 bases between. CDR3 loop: CASYDSTDTQYF. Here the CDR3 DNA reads TGCGCCAGCTATGATAGCACAGATACGCAGTATTTT.

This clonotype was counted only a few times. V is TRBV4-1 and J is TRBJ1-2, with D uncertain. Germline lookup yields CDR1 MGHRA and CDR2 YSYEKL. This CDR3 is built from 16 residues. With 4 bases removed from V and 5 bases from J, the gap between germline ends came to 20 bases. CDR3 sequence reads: CASSLGGRTGDYGYTF. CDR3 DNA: TGCGCCAGCAGCCTTGGAGGGCGAACCGGGGATTATGGCTACACCTTC.

The CDR3 coding sequence is TGTGCCAGCACGTGGGGGGGGGGATCGACCACTGAAGCTTTCTTT. Protein product: CASTWGGGSTTEAFF. This chain joins TRBV7-2 and TRBJ1-1; TRBD1 might be the D (5 bases). This CDR3 has 15 amino acids. From germline, CDR1 is SGHTA and CDR2 FQGNSA. V was clipped by 7 bases and J by 4 bases, with 19 bases between them.

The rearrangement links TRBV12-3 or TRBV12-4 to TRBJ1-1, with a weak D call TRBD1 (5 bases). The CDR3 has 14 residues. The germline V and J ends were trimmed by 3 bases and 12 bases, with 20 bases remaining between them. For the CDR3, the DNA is TGTGCCAGCAGTTTCTCCCAGGGAATGGAGTCCCCTTTCTTT. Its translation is CASSFSQGMESPFF.

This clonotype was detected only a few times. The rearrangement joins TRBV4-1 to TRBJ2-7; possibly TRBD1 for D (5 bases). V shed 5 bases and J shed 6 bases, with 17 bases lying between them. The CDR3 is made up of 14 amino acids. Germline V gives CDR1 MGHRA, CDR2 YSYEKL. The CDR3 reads CASSAAAREREQYF. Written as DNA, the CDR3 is TGCGCCAGCAGCGCCGCGGCCAGGGAACGCGAGCAGTACTTC.

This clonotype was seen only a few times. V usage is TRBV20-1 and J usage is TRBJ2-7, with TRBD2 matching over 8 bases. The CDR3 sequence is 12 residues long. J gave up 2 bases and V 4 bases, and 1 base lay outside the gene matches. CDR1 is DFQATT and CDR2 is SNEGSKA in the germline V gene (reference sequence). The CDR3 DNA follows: TGCAGTGCTAATAGCGGGACCTACGAGCAGTACTTC. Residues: CSANSGTYEQYF.

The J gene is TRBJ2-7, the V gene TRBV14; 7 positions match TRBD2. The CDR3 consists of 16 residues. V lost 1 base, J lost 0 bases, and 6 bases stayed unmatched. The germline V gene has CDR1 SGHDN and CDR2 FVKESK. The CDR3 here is CASSQGLAASSYEQYF. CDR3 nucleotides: TGTGCCAGCAGCCAAGGGCTAGCGGCCAGCTCCTACGAGCAGTACTTC.

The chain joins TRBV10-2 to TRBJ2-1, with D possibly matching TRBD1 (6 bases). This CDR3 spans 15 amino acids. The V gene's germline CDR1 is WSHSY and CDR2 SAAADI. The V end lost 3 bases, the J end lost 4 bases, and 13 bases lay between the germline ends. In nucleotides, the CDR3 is TGCGCCAGCAGTGAAAGGGGGAACCTTTACAATGAGCAGTTCTTC. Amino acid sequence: CASSERGNLYNEQFF.

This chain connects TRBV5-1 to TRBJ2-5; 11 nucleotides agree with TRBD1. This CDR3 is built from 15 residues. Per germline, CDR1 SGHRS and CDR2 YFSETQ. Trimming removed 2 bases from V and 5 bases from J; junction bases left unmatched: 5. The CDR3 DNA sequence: TGCGCCAGCAGCTTTCGGGACAGGGGGATGGAGACCCAGTACTTC. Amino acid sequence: CASSFRDRGMETQYF.

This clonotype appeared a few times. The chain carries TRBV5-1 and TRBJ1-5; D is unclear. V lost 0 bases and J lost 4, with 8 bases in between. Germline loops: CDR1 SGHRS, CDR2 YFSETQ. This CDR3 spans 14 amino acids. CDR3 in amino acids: CASSLDYWNQPQHF. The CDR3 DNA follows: TGCGCCAGCAGCTTGGATTATTGGAATCAGCCCCAGCATTTT.

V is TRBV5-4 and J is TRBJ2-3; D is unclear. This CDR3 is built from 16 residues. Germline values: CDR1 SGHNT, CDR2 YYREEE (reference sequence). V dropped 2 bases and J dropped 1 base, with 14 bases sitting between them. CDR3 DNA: TGTGCCAGCAGCTTACGCTACTCGACGGGCACAGATACGCAGTATTTT. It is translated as CASSLRYSTGTDTQYF.

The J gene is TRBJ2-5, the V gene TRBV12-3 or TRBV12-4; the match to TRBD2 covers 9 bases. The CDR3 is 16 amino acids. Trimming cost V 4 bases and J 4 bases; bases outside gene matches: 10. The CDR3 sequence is CASSSRGSGSGETQYF. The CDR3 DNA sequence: TGTGCCAGCAGTTCTCGGGGTAGCGGGAGTGGAGAGACCCAGTACTTC.

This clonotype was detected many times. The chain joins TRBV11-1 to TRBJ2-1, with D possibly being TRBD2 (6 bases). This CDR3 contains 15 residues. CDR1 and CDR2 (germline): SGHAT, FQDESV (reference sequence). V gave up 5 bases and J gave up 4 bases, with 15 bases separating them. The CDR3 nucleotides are TGTGCCAGCAGCGGCGTTAGCGGAGGATACAATGAGCAGTTCTTC. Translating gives CASSGVSGGYNEQFF.

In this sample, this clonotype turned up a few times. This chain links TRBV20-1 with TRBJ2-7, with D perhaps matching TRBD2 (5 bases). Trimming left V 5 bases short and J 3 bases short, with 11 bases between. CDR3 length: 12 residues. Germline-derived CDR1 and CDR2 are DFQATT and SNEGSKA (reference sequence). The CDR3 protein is CSAHSANYEQYF. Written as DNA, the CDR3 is TGCAGTGCTCATAGCGCCAACTACGAGCAGTACTTC.

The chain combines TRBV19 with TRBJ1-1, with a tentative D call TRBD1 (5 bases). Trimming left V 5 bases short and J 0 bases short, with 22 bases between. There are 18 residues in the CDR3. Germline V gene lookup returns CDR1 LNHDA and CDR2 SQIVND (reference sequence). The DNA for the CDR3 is TGTGCCAGTAGTGCCGACGCCCGGGGACGGACCATGAACACTGAAGCTTTCTTT. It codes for CASSADARGRTMNTEAFF.

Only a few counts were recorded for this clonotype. Here the CDR3 reads CASSLGAGGDQPQHF. CDR3 nucleotide sequence: TGCGCCAGCAGCTTGGGGGCTGGAGGCGATCAGCCCCAGCATTTT. The rearrangement uses TRBV5-1 and TRBJ1-5; D uncertain. The V end was cut by 0 bases, the J end by 5 bases, with 12 bases between. The germline gives CDR1 SGHRS, CDR2 YFSETQ. This CDR3 has 15 amino acids.

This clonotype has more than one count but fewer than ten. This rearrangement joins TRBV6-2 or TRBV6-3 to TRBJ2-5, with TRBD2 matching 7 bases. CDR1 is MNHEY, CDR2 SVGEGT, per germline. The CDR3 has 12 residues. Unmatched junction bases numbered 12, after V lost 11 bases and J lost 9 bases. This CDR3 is CAGGRATEAQYF. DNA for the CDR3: TGTGCCGGAGGGAGGGCCACAGAAGCCCAGTACTTC.